Below, 5 T cell receptor beta chains from the same sample are listed, as sequenced in a study of T cell repertoires in cytomegalovirus infection (dated by TCRdb to the late 2010s). Instrument used: Illumina HiSeq 1500. TCRdb reanalyzed the raw reads on its own, using fastp at Q25 for trimming and MiXCR for clone calling, and kept in-frame beta chains. Each CDR3 protein appears once, grouped with its most common genes and DNA. In this sample the table shows approximately 550,000 distinct CDR3 sequences, about 15% of which occur a single time. In total, the top ten clones hold 24% of the sample. What was sequenced was CD8+ T cells from PBMCs. These receptors came from a human donor in good health (CMV status not recorded). Some clones in this sample may be carry-over from other donors' samples.

The table lists this clonotype with a few counts. The chain joins TRBV12-3 or TRBV12-4 to TRBJ2-5; 7 positions agree with TRBD2. The CDR3 is 15 amino acids. Trimming took 2 bases from V and 3 from J; bases not matched to a gene: 6. The CDR3 DNA reads as TGTGCCAGCAGTTTATGGGGGGGGATCGAAGAGACCCAGTACTTC. This gives the protein CASSLWGGIEETQYF.

This clonotype showed up many times. V and J are TRBV7-3 and TRBJ1-1; a weak D match, TRBD1 (5 bases). The CDR3 consists of 13 residues. From germline, CDR1 is SGHTA and CDR2 FQGTGA. Trimming pared 5 bases from V and 6 bases from J, leaving 13 bases between. In DNA form, the CDR3 reads TGTGCCAGCAGCGCAATGGGGGGGGCTGAAGCTTTCTTT. Translation gives CASSAMGGAEAFF.

This clonotype was seen repeatedly, ten times or more. The CDR3: CASSINRVRRHQPQHF. The CDR3 region has the DNA TGTGCCAGCAGCATTAACAGGGTTAGGCGCCATCAGCCCCAGCATTTT. V is TRBV7-8 and J is TRBJ1-5; weak D call: TRBD1 (6 bases). The V end lost 5 bases, the J end lost 5 bases, and 19 bases lay between the germline ends. The CDR3 runs 16 residues. The germline gives CDR1 SGHVS, CDR2 FQNEAQ. The full variable domain, rest sourced from reference TRBV7-8 and TRBJ1-5, is GAGVSQSPRYKVAKRGQDVALRCDPISGHVSLFWYQQALGQGPEFLTYFQNEAQLDKSGLPSDRFFAERPEGSVSTLKIQRTQQEDSAVYLCASSINRVRRHQPQHFGDGTRLSIL.

This clonotype was counted only a few times. The chain employs TRBV7-6 and TRBJ2-3; D assignment may be TRBD1 or TRBD2 (6 bases each). The CDR3 is 16 residues long. Germline-derived CDR1 and CDR2 are SGHVS and FNYEAQ. The V and J ends lost 0 bases and 2 bases respectively, with 12 bases between them. The CDR3 DNA sequence: TGTGCCAGCAGCTTAGCGTGGGGGGCAGCCACAGATACGCAGTATTTT. It translates to CASSLAWGAATDTQYF.

This clonotype was seen only a few times. This sequence joins TRBV20-1 and TRBJ2-5, with TRBD2 identical over 10 bases. Looked up from germline, CDR1 is DFQATT and CDR2 is SNEGSKA (reference sequence). The CDR3 is 15 residues long. Losses at the gene ends were 2 bases for V and 4 bases for J; bases not matched to a gene: 7. This CDR3 reads CSARNQREGLETQYF. The DNA of the CDR3 is TGCAGTGCTAGAAACCAGCGGGAGGGCCTAGAGACCCAGTACTTC.